This is a list of T cell receptor beta chains from one sample in a study of blood T cell repertoires in COVID-19. Repertoires were generated with immunoSEQ multiplex PCR, while TCRdb's copy carries only in-frame clones and drops some. Of approximately 200,000 clones listed, about 83% were seen once; the top ten hold about 6%. Material: peripheral blood. These receptors came from a man aged 55-75 years who had recovered from COVID-19. Each CDR3 is given with its conserved first and last residue. D genes are given only for firm matches. Size is stated for part of the rows, as once, few or many counts, or as a class when the clone is expanded.

>TRBJ1-3|TRBV19|few|.
TGTGCCAGTAGTATAGCACGGGTCTCTGGAAACACCATATATTTT
CASSIARVSGNTIYF
>TRBJ1-1|TRBV12-5|.|TRBD1
TGTGCTAGTGGCACAGGGGGTCTCGAAGCTTTCTTT
CASGTGGLEAFF
>TRBJ2-3|TRBV29-1|.|.
TGCAGCGTTGGCAGGGGCGTTTTAGATACGCAGTATTTT
CSVGRGVLDTQYF
>TRBJ1-3|TRBV6-2/TRBV6-3|.|TRBD1
TGTGCCAGCAGCCGGGACAGGCGGTTCTCTGGAAACACCATATATTTT
CASSRDRRFSGNTIYF
>TRBJ1-1|TRBV28|once|TRBD1
TGTGCCAGTCACCCAGGGGGCGGGAACATGAACACTGAAGCTTTCTTT
CASHPGGGNMNTEAFF
>TRBJ2-2|TRBV29-1|.|.
TGCAGCGTTGCCTATCAGGGTGGCGGGGAGCTGTTTTTT
CSVAYQGGGELFF
>TRBJ2-1|TRBV3-1/TRBV3-2|.|.
TGTGCCAGCAGCCCAGGGTGGGACTCCTACAATGAGCAGTTCTTC
CASSPGWDSYNEQFF
>TRBJ2-7|TRBV11-3|.|.
TGTGCCAGCAGCGAACTAGGTTACGAGCAGTACTTC
CASSELGYEQYF
>TRBJ1-5|TRBV19|.|.
TGTGCCAGTAGTATTGTGGGGCAGGGCGGTCAGCCCCAGCATTTT
CASSIVGQGGQPQHF
>TRBJ2-3|TRBV5-4|.|TRBD2
TGTGCCAGCAGCAAGGGACTAGCGCTTGAGTCGGCAGATACGCAGTATTTT
CASSKGLALESADTQYF
>TRBJ2-1|TRBV28|.|.
TGTGCCAGCAGTAGGGACACCTACAATGAGCAGTTCTTC
CASSRDTYNEQFF
>TRBJ2-1|TRBV9|.|.
TGTGCCAGCAGCGCAGAGGGTTCGGGGGGCCCCTGGAAGTTCTTC
CASSAEGSGGPWKFF
>TRBJ1-4|TRBV27|.|.
TGTGCCAGCAGCAAGGGGGCAACTAATGAAAAACTGTTTTTT
CASSKGATNEKLFF
>TRBJ2-1|TRBV5-1|once|TRBD2
TGCGCCAGCAGCCGCGGACTAGCGGGAGGGTACAATGAGCAGTTCTTC
CASSRGLAGGYNEQFF
>TRBJ1-3|TRBV7-9|.|.
TGTGGCTGGGGGGTCTCTGGAAACACCATATATTTT
CGWGVSGNTIYF
>TRBJ1-2|TRBV6-6|.|.
TGTGCCAGCCAACTTCGGGGGGCGGGTGGCTACACCTTC
CASQLRGAGGYTF
>TRBJ1-4|TRBV5-1|.|.
TGCGCCAGCAGCTTGGTACCAGGGAGGAATGAAAAACTGTTTTTT
CASSLVPGRNEKLFF
>TRBJ1-5|TRBV2|.|TRBD1
TGTGCCAGCAGCGGACAGGGGGTTAGCAATCAGCCCCAGCATTTT
CASSGQGVSNQPQHF
>TRBJ1-4|TRBV6-5|.|TRBD1
TGTGCCAGCAGTCAGAATACAGGGGCAAGTGAAAAACTGTTTTTT
CASSQNTGASEKLFF
>TRBJ1-1|TRBV10-3|once|.
TGTGCCATCAGTGAGTCGGGAGCTTACACTGAAGCTTTCTTT
CAISESGAYTEAFF
>TRBJ2-3|TRBV7-3|.|.
TGTGCCAGCAGCTTTCCCGGGGGGCCCGGGGATACGCAGTATTTT
CASSFPGGPGDTQYF
>TRBJ1-1|TRBV19|.|.
TGTGCCAGTAGGCAGACTGTGAACACTGAAGCTTTCTTT
CASRQTVNTEAFF
>TRBJ1-3|TRBV6-6|few|TRBD1
TGTGCCAGCTGTCTGGACAGGGGTGGAAACACCATATATTTT
CASCLDRGGNTIYF
>TRBJ1-5|TRBV27|.|TRBD1
TGTGCCAGCAGTTCCCCAGGGACAGCGCTCAATCAGCCCCAGCATTTT
CASSSPGTALNQPQHF
>TRBJ1-3|TRBV6-1|.|.
TGTGCCAGCAGTGAATCGGTGGTAACAAGCGTAAACACCATATATTTT
CASSESVVTSVNTIYF
>TRBJ1-1|TRBV25-1|.|.
TGTGCCAGCAGTGGCCTGGGGGGGCATGAAGCTTTCTTT
CASSGLGGHEAFF
>TRBJ1-2|TRBV25-1|.|TRBD1
TGTGCCAGCAGTGATTCAGACAGGGTTGATGGCTACACCTTC
CASSDSDRVDGYTF
>TRBJ1-4|TRBV5-4|.|TRBD1
TGTGCCAGCAGCTTACAGGGGGCTGTCGAAAAACTGTTTTTT
CASSLQGAVEKLFF
>TRBJ1-1|TRBV6-6|many|TRBD1
TGTGCCAGCGGACAGGGGGACACTGAAGCTTTCTTT
CASGQGDTEAFF
>TRBJ1-2|TRBV19|.|TRBD1
TGTGCCAGTGGGGACAGGCGTTATGGCTACACCTTC
CASGDRRYGYTF
>TRBJ2-1|TRBV27|.|.
TGTGCCAGCAGCCCCCCAGGGGGGAGCTCCTACAATGAGCAGTTCTTC
CASSPPGGSSYNEQFF
>TRBJ2-3|TRBV5-1|once|TRBD1
TGCGCCAGCAAAGAAACCGGGACAGGGGCGATCACAGATACGCAGTATTTT
CASKETGTGAITDTQYF
>TRBJ1-2|TRBV18|.|TRBD1
TGTGCCAGCTCACCAGGGGACAGTAACCTCTATGGCTACACCTTC
CASSPGDSNLYGYTF
>TRBJ1-2|TRBV27|.|TRBD1
TGTGCCAGCAGCCGTGTAACAGGGGGCCCCGTTGGGGGCTACACCTTC
CASSRVTGGPVGGYTF
>TRBJ2-2|TRBV6-5|few|.
TGTGCCAGCAGTCAGAAACAGGGTTCCCCCGGGGAGCTGTTTTTT
CASSQKQGSPGELFF
>TRBJ2-7|TRBV10-3|.|TRBD1
TGTGCCATCAGTGGGGGGACAGGCTCCTACGAGCAGTACTTC
CAISGGTGSYEQYF
>TRBJ1-2|TRBV4-1|.|.
TGCGCCAGCAGCCAGGGAGGCCTTAACTATGGCTACACCTTC
CASSQGGLNYGYTF
>TRBJ2-7|TRBV20-1|.|TRBD2
TGCAGTGCCAGTGCTTTACTAGCGGGATCGGACGAGCAGTACTTC
CSASALLAGSDEQYF
>TRBJ1-5|TRBV28|.|.
TGTGCCAGCAGTTTTTCTTTAAGCGGTCAGCCCCAGCATTTT
CASSFSLSGQPQHF
>TRBJ2-3|TRBV5-6|.|.
TGTGCCAGCAGCCTACAGGGCCCTATAAGCACAGATACGCAGTATTTT
CASSLQGPISTDTQYF
>TRBJ2-1|TRBV3-1/TRBV3-2|.|TRBD2
TGTGCCAGCAGCCTGCTAGCGGGAGTGGGGAGAAATGAGCAGTTCTTC
CASSLLAGVGRNEQFF
>TRBJ1-5|TRBV18|.|TRBD1
TGTGCCAGCTCACCGGACAGGGGTTATCAGCCCCAGCATTTT
CASSPDRGYQPQHF
>TRBJ1-4|TRBV18|once|.
TGTGCCAGCTCACCCACCGGGGGAAATGAAAAACTGTTTTTT
CASSPTGGNEKLFF
>TRBJ1-6|TRBV9|.|TRBD1
TGTGCCAGCAGCGTATGGGACAGGGAATCTTCACCCCTCCACTTT
CASSVWDRESSPLHF
>TRBJ1-5|TRBV27|.|.
TGTGCCAGCAGTCCCCAGGGGAGTTATCAGCCCCAGCATTTT
CASSPQGSYQPQHF
>TRBJ2-2|TRBV9|once|TRBD2
TGTGCCAGCAGCGACTCTGGACTAGCGGGAGGAATTAGCGGGGAGCTGTTTTTT
CASSDSGLAGGISGELFF
>TRBJ1-2|TRBV27|.|.
TGTGCCAGCAGTTCCACGAGAGACTATGGCTACACCTTC
CASSSTRDYGYTF
>TRBJ1-6|TRBV5-1|.|TRBD1
TGCGCCAGCAGCATACAACAGGGGGATTCACCCCTCCACTTT
CASSIQQGDSPLHF
>TRBJ2-6|TRBV5-1|.|.
TGCGCCAGCAGCCCTCCTCGTTCCTCTGGGGCCAACGTCCTGACTTTC
CASSPPRSSGANVLTF
>TRBJ2-1|TRBV18|once|TRBD2
TGTGCCAGCTCTAAGGGACTACCCCTTAGCTCCTACAATGAGCAGTTCTTC
CASSKGLPLSSYNEQFF
>TRBJ2-7|TRBV10-1|few|.
TGCGCCAGCAGTCGGACTGGAACCTACGAGCAGTACTTC
CASSRTGTYEQYF
>TRBJ1-1|TRBV7-9|.|.
TGTGCCAGCAGCTTAGGGGCATTTGAATCGGCAGCTTTCTTT
CASSLGAFESAAFF
>TRBJ2-4|TRBV6-1|.|.
TGTGCCAGCAGTGAAGAGAACAGTCGCCAAAACATTCAGTACTTC
CASSEENSRQNIQYF
>TRBJ1-5|TRBV30|once|.
TGTGCCCTTGGAGGAAAGGGCAATCAGCCCCAGCATTTT
CALGGKGNQPQHF
>TRBJ2-5|TRBV7-7|.|.
TGTGCCAGCAGCCCCCTTAGCTTAGACGAGACCCAGTACTTC
CASSPLSLDETQYF
>TRBJ2-1|TRBV3-1/TRBV3-2|.|TRBD2
TGTGCCAGCAGCCCTACTAGCGGGGGGCGACCCTACAATGAGCAGTTCTTC
CASSPTSGGRPYNEQFF
>TRBJ1-5|TRBV28|.|TRBD1
TGTGCCAGCCGACGGGACAGGGGATCGTATAGCAATCAGCCCCAGCATTTT
CASRRDRGSYSNQPQHF
>TRBJ1-4|TRBV12-3/TRBV12-4|.|TRBD1
TGTGCCAGCAGTCCTTCGGACAGGGAAAAACTGTTTTTT
CASSPSDREKLFF
>TRBJ2-3|TRBV28|.|.
TGTGCCAGCAGTTTACGAGGCCTCCTCACAGATACGCAGTATTTT
CASSLRGLLTDTQYF